Listed below are T cell receptor beta chains from one sample, sequenced in a study of CD8 T cells in ankylosing spondylitis. TCRdb processed the 5' RACE reads anew with MiXCR; each CDR3 protein has one entry. Among about 140,000 distinct CDR3 sequences listed, approximately 32% were seen once. The sample taken for sequencing was synovial fluid, either unsorted or a sorted T cell fraction (not recorded which). Every receptor here comes from a male donor with ankylosing spondylitis. The CDR3 runs from the conserved cysteine through the conserved F or W. The D gene is left open where the match is weak. Clone size is stated in some rows and not others, as once, few, many or a class when expanded.

clone_size: .; d_call: .; v_call: TRBV18; j_call: TRBJ2-7; cdr3_aa: CASSPSRTTHRYEQYF; cdr3_nt: TGTGCCAGCTCACCAAGCAGGACCACTCACCGCTACGAGCAGTACTTC
clone_size: .; d_call: TRBD2; v_call: TRBV7-3; j_call: TRBJ2-5; cdr3_aa: CASSLLGGPIETQYF; cdr3_nt: TGTGCCAGCAGCTTACTGGGAGGGCCGATAGAGACCCAGTACTTC
clone_size: .; d_call: TRBD1; v_call: TRBV12-3/TRBV12-4; j_call: TRBJ1-5; cdr3_aa: CASTPDRAGQPQHF; cdr3_nt: TGTGCCAGCACCCCGGACAGGGCGGGTCAGCCCCAGCATTTT
clone_size: few; d_call: .; v_call: TRBV12-3/TRBV12-4; j_call: TRBJ1-6; cdr3_aa: CATRAGTANSPLHF; cdr3_nt: TGTGCCACCAGGGCCGGGACGGCTAATTCACCCCTCCACTTT
clone_size: few; d_call: .; v_call: TRBV20-1; j_call: TRBJ2-5; cdr3_aa: CSARERYQETQYF; cdr3_nt: TGCAGTGCTAGAGAGCGGTACCAAGAGACCCAGTACTTC
clone_size: .; d_call: .; v_call: TRBV20-1; j_call: TRBJ2-3; cdr3_aa: CSARDATGSDTQYF; cdr3_nt: TGCAGTGCTAGAGATGCGACTGGATCAGATACGCAGTATTTT
clone_size: .; d_call: .; v_call: TRBV3-1; j_call: TRBJ2-2; cdr3_aa: CASRWGTTNTGELFF; cdr3_nt: TGTGCCAGCAGGTGGGGGACGACGAACACCGGGGAGCTGTTTTTT
clone_size: medium-sized; d_call: .; v_call: TRBV5-1; j_call: TRBJ1-1; cdr3_aa: CASSLESVNTEAFF; cdr3_nt: TGCGCCAGCAGCTTGGAAAGCGTGAACACTGAAGCTTTCTTT
clone_size: .; d_call: .; v_call: TRBV21-1; j_call: TRBJ2-3; cdr3_aa: CASSLRDRGRSTDTQYF; cdr3_nt: TGTGCCAGCAGTCTCCGGGACAGGGGTCGGAGCACAGATACGCAGTATTTT
clone_size: few; d_call: TRBD1; v_call: TRBV28; j_call: TRBJ1-5; cdr3_aa: CASSRDVQGVGGQPQHF; cdr3_nt: TGTGCCAGCAGTCGGGATGTCCAGGGGGTTGGGGGTCAGCCCCAGCATTTT
clone_size: .; d_call: TRBD1; v_call: TRBV20-1; j_call: TRBJ1-3; cdr3_aa: CSAPGQDIGNTIYF; cdr3_nt: TGCAGTGCCCCGGGACAGGATATCGGAAACACCATATATTTT
clone_size: .; d_call: .; v_call: TRBV2; j_call: TRBJ2-3; cdr3_aa: CASSVGSGYTDTQYF; cdr3_nt: TGTGCCAGCAGTGTGGGTAGCGGCTACACAGATACGCAGTATTTT
clone_size: .; d_call: .; v_call: TRBV29-1; j_call: TRBJ1-1; cdr3_aa: CSVEYSVTQRPEAFF; cdr3_nt: TGCAGCGTTGAGTATTCGGTAACACAACGCCCTGAAGCTTTCTTT
clone_size: few; d_call: .; v_call: TRBV12-3/TRBV12-4; j_call: TRBJ2-7; cdr3_aa: CASSMGISYEQYF; cdr3_nt: TGTGCCAGCAGCATGGGTATCTCCTACGAGCAGTACTTC
clone_size: few; d_call: TRBD2; v_call: TRBV10-3; j_call: TRBJ2-3; cdr3_aa: CALGSGTSGPDTQYF; cdr3_nt: TGTGCCCTCGGCTCCGGGACTAGCGGCCCAGATACGCAGTATTTT
clone_size: few; d_call: .; v_call: TRBV6-1; j_call: TRBJ1-2; cdr3_aa: CASSEAGGNYGYTF; cdr3_nt: TGTGCCAGCAGTGAAGCGGGGGGAAACTATGGCTACACCTTC
clone_size: .; d_call: .; v_call: TRBV30; j_call: TRBJ2-3; cdr3_aa: CAWSPPGPSRYTQYF; cdr3_nt: TGTGCCTGGAGTCCCCCTGGCCCCTCAAGGTATACGCAGTATTTT
clone_size: .; d_call: .; v_call: TRBV21-1; j_call: TRBJ2-1; cdr3_aa: CASSKAGSSTSSYNEQFF; cdr3_nt: TGTGCCAGCAGCAAAGCGGGATCTAGCACTTCGAGCTACAATGAGCAGTTCTTC
clone_size: few; d_call: TRBD2; v_call: TRBV15; j_call: TRBJ2-3; cdr3_aa: CATSRLAGGSTDTQYF; cdr3_nt: TGTGCCACCAGCAGGCTAGCGGGAGGAAGCACAGATACGCAGTATTTT
clone_size: .; d_call: .; v_call: TRBV2; j_call: TRBJ1-2; cdr3_aa: CASSVQGGYGYTF; cdr3_nt: TGTGCCAGCAGTGTCCAGGGCGGCTATGGCTACACCTTC
clone_size: many; d_call: TRBD1; v_call: TRBV7-9; j_call: TRBJ2-2; cdr3_aa: CASSVAGGTGELFF; cdr3_nt: TGTGCCAGCAGCGTGGCAGGGGGCACCGGGGAGCTGTTTTTT
clone_size: few; d_call: .; v_call: TRBV5-8; j_call: TRBJ1-1; cdr3_aa: CASSFIVPGGNTEAFF; cdr3_nt: TGTGCCAGCAGCTTCATCGTTCCGGGCGGAAACACTGAAGCTTTCTTT
clone_size: few; d_call: .; v_call: TRBV11-2; j_call: TRBJ2-7; cdr3_aa: CASSRGLSYEQYF; cdr3_nt: TGTGCCAGCAGCCGGGGACTTTCCTACGAGCAGTACTTC
clone_size: .; d_call: TRBD2; v_call: TRBV6-1; j_call: TRBJ2-3; cdr3_aa: CASTQRGGRLSTDTQYF; cdr3_nt: TGTGCCAGCACCCAGCGGGGGGGCAGACTGAGCACAGATACGCAGTATTTT
clone_size: once; d_call: .; v_call: TRBV12-3/TRBV12-4; j_call: TRBJ1-2; cdr3_aa: CASSLLGPYGYTF; cdr3_nt: TGTGCCAGCAGTTTACTGGGCCCCTATGGCTACACCTTC
clone_size: .; d_call: .; v_call: TRBV12-3/TRBV12-4; j_call: TRBJ1-2; cdr3_aa: CASSFGQLNYGYTF; cdr3_nt: TGTGCCAGCAGTTTTGGACAGCTCAACTATGGCTACACCTTC
clone_size: .; d_call: .; v_call: TRBV7-3; j_call: TRBJ2-1; cdr3_aa: CASRPQGRDEQFF; cdr3_nt: TGTGCCAGCAGGCCCCAGGGGAGGGATGAGCAGTTCTTC
clone_size: many; d_call: .; v_call: TRBV7-3; j_call: TRBJ2-3; cdr3_aa: CASSLREAGTQYF; cdr3_nt: TGTGCCAGCAGCTTAAGGGAGGCGGGTACGCAGTATTTT
clone_size: .; d_call: TRBD1; v_call: TRBV19; j_call: TRBJ1-1; cdr3_aa: CASSLGQKMNTEAFF; cdr3_nt: TGTGCCAGTAGTTTGGGACAGAAGATGAACACTGAAGCTTTCTTT
clone_size: .; d_call: TRBD1; v_call: TRBV5-1; j_call: TRBJ1-6; cdr3_aa: CASRMRTGEDSPLHF; cdr3_nt: TGCGCCAGCAGAATGAGGACAGGGGAGGATTCACCCCTCCACTTT
clone_size: .; d_call: .; v_call: TRBV7-8; j_call: TRBJ1-3; cdr3_aa: CASSPWVGPLLFGNTIYF; cdr3_nt: TGTGCCAGCAGCCCATGGGTCGGCCCACTTTTGTTTGGAAACACCATATATTTT
clone_size: .; d_call: .; v_call: TRBV19; j_call: TRBJ1-4; cdr3_aa: CASSTRGDGSTNEKLFF; cdr3_nt: TGTGCCAGTAGTACGAGGGGTGACGGGTCAACTAATGAAAAACTGTTTTTT
clone_size: .; d_call: .; v_call: TRBV7-9; j_call: TRBJ1-1; cdr3_aa: CASSSWENTEAFF; cdr3_nt: TGTGCCAGCAGTAGCTGGGAGAACACTGAAGCTTTCTTT
clone_size: .; d_call: TRBD2; v_call: TRBV5-1; j_call: TRBJ2-3; cdr3_aa: CASSFGAGGSDTQYF; cdr3_nt: TGCGCCAGCAGCTTTGGAGCGGGGGGATCAGATACGCAGTATTTT
clone_size: few; d_call: .; v_call: TRBV21-1; j_call: TRBJ1-1; cdr3_aa: CASPPRNTEAFF; cdr3_nt: TGTGCCAGCCCCCCGAGGAACACTGAAGCTTTCTTT
clone_size: many; d_call: .; v_call: TRBV12-3/TRBV12-4; j_call: TRBJ1-4; cdr3_aa: CASSLGHSNEKLFF; cdr3_nt: TGTGCCAGCAGTTTGGGACACTCAAATGAAAAACTGTTTTTT
clone_size: few; d_call: TRBD2; v_call: TRBV6-1; j_call: TRBJ2-3; cdr3_aa: CASRAGELTDTQYF; cdr3_nt: TGTGCCAGCAGAGCGGGGGAGCTCACAGATACGCAGTATTTT
clone_size: .; d_call: TRBD2; v_call: TRBV20-1; j_call: TRBJ2-1; cdr3_aa: CSARSGGAKVNEQFF; cdr3_nt: TGCAGTGCTCGTAGCGGGGGGGCCAAGGTGAATGAGCAGTTCTTC
clone_size: .; d_call: TRBD1; v_call: TRBV20-1; j_call: TRBJ1-1; cdr3_aa: CSASRDRSSNTEAFF; cdr3_nt: TGCAGTGCTAGCCGGGACAGGTCTTCAAACACTGAAGCTTTCTTT
clone_size: .; d_call: .; v_call: TRBV13; j_call: TRBJ2-2; cdr3_aa: CASSLGGSIGSGTGELFF; cdr3_nt: TGTGCCAGCAGCTTAGGGGGGAGTATAGGTTCGGGAACCGGGGAGCTGTTTTTT
clone_size: .; d_call: .; v_call: TRBV6-1; j_call: TRBJ1-1; cdr3_aa: CASSGPGGNTEAFF; cdr3_nt: TGTGCCAGCAGTGGGCCTGGGGGAAACACTGAAGCTTTCTTT